Listed below are T cell receptor beta chains from one sample, sequenced in a study of blood T cells in healthy people across ages. TCRdb re-called the 5' RACE reads through MiXCR, storing one row per CDR3 protein. The table records fewer than 750,000 distinct CDR3 sequences, less than 60% of them present only once. Material: blood. These receptors all come from a man older than 75 in good health. Each CDR3 is given with its conserved first and last residue. Fields, in order: J gene, V gene, CDR3 protein.

j_call: TRBJ2-5
v_call: TRBV5-5
cdr3_aa: CASSLEVGRETQYF

j_call: TRBJ2-1
v_call: TRBV10-3
cdr3_aa: CAISDGTGQAYNEQFF

j_call: TRBJ1-1
v_call: TRBV7-2
cdr3_aa: CASSATGHSNTEAFF

j_call: TRBJ2-1
v_call: TRBV7-3
cdr3_aa: CASSLRGGGGTGFHNEQFF

j_call: TRBJ2-7
v_call: TRBV11-2
cdr3_aa: CASSLTVSGFYEQYF

j_call: TRBJ2-3
v_call: TRBV7-2
cdr3_aa: CASSLLGSTDAQYF

j_call: TRBJ2-7
v_call: TRBV7-9
cdr3_aa: CASSLAHQGSEQYF

j_call: TRBJ2-1
v_call: TRBV7-2
cdr3_aa: CASSPQTRQGTEQFF

j_call: TRBJ1-2
v_call: TRBV29-1
cdr3_aa: CSVEWGYGYTF

j_call: TRBJ2-7
v_call: TRBV29-1
cdr3_aa: CSGGGTETYEQYF

j_call: TRBJ2-3
v_call: TRBV6-2/TRBV6-3
cdr3_aa: CASLDTDTQYF

j_call: TRBJ2-3
v_call: TRBV12-3/TRBV12-4
cdr3_aa: CASRTGKDTQYF

j_call: TRBJ2-1
v_call: TRBV28
cdr3_aa: CASSQTGTSLGEQFF

j_call: TRBJ2-1
v_call: TRBV12-3/TRBV12-4
cdr3_aa: CASSLRTGKTNEQFF

j_call: TRBJ2-3
v_call: TRBV20-1
cdr3_aa: CSASMRDTWTDTQYF

j_call: TRBJ1-1
v_call: TRBV12-3/TRBV12-4
cdr3_aa: CASTPRPGRDEAFF

j_call: TRBJ1-1
v_call: TRBV15
cdr3_aa: CATSRDGAENTEAFF

j_call: TRBJ2-4
v_call: TRBV11-2
cdr3_aa: CASSLGYRGQGPVRGREQYF

j_call: TRBJ2-3
v_call: TRBV29-1
cdr3_aa: CSVWGDSDSPDTQYF

j_call: TRBJ2-1
v_call: TRBV7-2
cdr3_aa: CASSLNGGGNRNEQFF

j_call: TRBJ1-1
v_call: TRBV4-1
cdr3_aa: CASSQDERVRNTEAFF

j_call: -
v_call: TRBV29-1
cdr3_aa: CSVEDPAPDSSLTQYF